A selection of T cell receptor beta chains follows, all from one sample in a study of T cells after yellow fever vaccination. TCRdb fed the 5' RACE reads into MiXCR, producing one record per CDR3 protein. Here the sample spans 250,000 to 350,000 distinct CDR3 sequences, roughly 6.8% being singletons. Sample: PBMCs, taken about 49 days after the first yellow fever vaccination. The receptor set was obtained from a man aged 18 to 29 who received the YFV17D yellow fever vaccine. Both conserved end residues are part of each CDR3. A D gene is named only where the DNA matches it firmly.

V gene,J gene,D gene,CDR3 protein
TRBV5-5,TRBJ1-1,NA,CASSAGIVANTEAFF
TRBV19,TRBJ2-5,TRBD1,CASSVTGTGGLIQETQYF
TRBV29-1,TRBJ2-5,NA,CSVEFRNLETQYF
TRBV12-3/TRBV12-4,TRBJ1-5,NA,CASGPYQPQHF
TRBV6-1,TRBJ1-1,TRBD1,CASSSGGWGTEAFF
TRBV5-1,TRBJ1-2,TRBD1,CASRPGQDYGYTF
TRBV20-1,TRBJ2-5,NA,CSARDNLEAQYF
TRBV5-1,TRBJ2-5,TRBD2,CASTLTSGKETQYF
TRBV7-9,TRBJ1-3,NA,CASSPRQAGNTIYF
TRBV7-9,TRBJ2-3,NA,CASSLGAGVGTDTQYF
TRBV20-1,TRBJ1-2,TRBD1,CSGQGAGYGYTF
TRBV9,TRBJ2-1,TRBD2,CASSPLSGTSKSNEQFF
TRBV7-2,TRBJ2-3,NA,CASSFNSYTDTQYF
TRBV19,TRBJ2-1,NA,CASSIALGNEQFF
TRBV2,TRBJ2-3,TRBD2,CASNPASGGDTQYF
TRBV21-1,TRBJ2-7,NA,CASSKVARVIPYEQYF
TRBV5-6,TRBJ2-6,NA,CASSYTSSGANVLTF
TRBV5-1,TRBJ2-3,NA,CASSLAWLAPDTQYF
TRBV29-1,TRBJ1-2,NA,CSVEKPFSGNGYTF
TRBV5-4,TRBJ2-5,NA,CASSSPMKGSETQYF
TRBV6-2/TRBV6-3,TRBJ2-1,NA,CASSYVPVDEQFF
TRBV10-3,TRBJ2-1,TRBD2,CATYLGLAGNNEQFF
TRBV5-1,TRBJ2-2,NA,CASSLEVAGELFF
TRBV5-4,TRBJ2-2,TRBD2,CASSYSRGGRVFSTGELFF
TRBV12-3/TRBV12-4,TRBJ1-3,NA,CASIMFPSGNTIYF
TRBV5-1,TRBJ2-3,TRBD1,CASSLQTGPDTQYF
TRBV25-1,TRBJ2-3,TRBD1,CASRKDRASTDTQYF
TRBV13,TRBJ2-4,NA,CASSARQSKNIQYF
TRBV5-6,TRBJ1-3,NA,CASSFEGSSGNTIYF
TRBV7-9,TRBJ2-6,NA,CASSYVQGNSGANVLTF
TRBV6-5,TRBJ1-2,TRBD1,CASSNPGTGGLYGYTF
TRBV5-1,TRBJ2-5,TRBD2,CASSLAGTSGIQETQYF
TRBV20-1,TRBJ2-1,NA,CSATWGLDWDEQFF
TRBV9,TRBJ1-1,NA,CASSRRSRDTEAFF
TRBV7-9,TRBJ1-5,NA,CASSSFRENQPQHF
TRBV10-3,TRBJ2-7,TRBD1,CAISSGTGVSYEQYF
TRBV4-2,TRBJ1-2,NA,CASSQVPPRTKTNYGYTF
TRBV14,TRBJ1-1,NA,CASSAPGTAYMNTEAFF
TRBV7-8,TRBJ1-3,NA,CASRAGYGSGNTIYF
TRBV27,TRBJ2-3,TRBD1,CASSLAGTGAGDTQYF
TRBV4-2,TRBJ1-1,NA,CASSQEQGYKAFF
TRBV2,TRBJ1-6,NA,CASSEGQTNSPLHF
TRBV5-5,TRBJ2-3,NA,CASSLVLGDADTQYF
TRBV6-5,TRBJ2-3,NA,CASSSRDKGTDTQYF
TRBV12-3/TRBV12-4,TRBJ1-1,NA,CACSAQGRGVLMNTEAFF